The present entry profiles one TCR beta chain with its context. Per the germline V gene, CDR1 is SGHDT and CDR2 is YYEEEE. The CDR3 is 15 amino acids. V lost 2 bases and J 0 bases, leaving 9 bases between the germline ends. The sample belongs to a study of T cell changes during pregnancy in multiple sclerosis. The data were produced by immunoSEQ multiplex PCR, yet TCRdb's version contains in-frame clones alone and is incomplete. The sample has about 40,000 clones, under 95% seen once. This receptor was identified in a female donor with multiple sclerosis, enrolled in a pregnancy study. Sequenced here: CD8+ T cells from peripheral blood mononuclear cells, sampled in the third trimester of pregnancy. The chain employs TRBV5-6 and TRBJ2-1, with D possibly TRBD1 on 5 matching bases. The chain's CDR3 is CASSFRVSSYNEQFF. As DNA, the CDR3 is TGTGCCAGCAGCTTCAGGGTAAGCTCCTACAATGAGCAGTTCTTC.